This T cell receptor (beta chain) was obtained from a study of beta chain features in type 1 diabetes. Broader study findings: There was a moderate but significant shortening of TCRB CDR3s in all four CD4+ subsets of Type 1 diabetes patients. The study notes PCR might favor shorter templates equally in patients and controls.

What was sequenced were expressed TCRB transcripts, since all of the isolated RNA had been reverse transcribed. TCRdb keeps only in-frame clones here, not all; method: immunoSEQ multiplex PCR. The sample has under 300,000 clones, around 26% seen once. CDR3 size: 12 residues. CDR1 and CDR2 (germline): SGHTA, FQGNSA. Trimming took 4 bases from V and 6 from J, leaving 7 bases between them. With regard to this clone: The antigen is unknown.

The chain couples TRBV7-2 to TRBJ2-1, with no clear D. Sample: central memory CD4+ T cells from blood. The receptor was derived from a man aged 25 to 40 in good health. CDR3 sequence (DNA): TGTGCCAGCAGCTCGTTATTCAATGAGCAGTTCTTC. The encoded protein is CASSSLFNEQFF.